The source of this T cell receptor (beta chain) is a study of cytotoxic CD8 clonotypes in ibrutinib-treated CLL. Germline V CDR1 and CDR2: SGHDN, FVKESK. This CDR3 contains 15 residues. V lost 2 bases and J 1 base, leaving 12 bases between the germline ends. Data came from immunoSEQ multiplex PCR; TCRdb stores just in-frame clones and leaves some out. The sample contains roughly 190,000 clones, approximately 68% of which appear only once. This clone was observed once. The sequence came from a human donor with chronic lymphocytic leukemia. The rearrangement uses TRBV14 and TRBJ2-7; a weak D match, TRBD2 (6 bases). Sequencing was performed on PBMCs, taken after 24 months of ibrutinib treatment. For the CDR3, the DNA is TGTGCCAGCAGCCAAAATTGGGAGGAATCCTACGAGCAGTACTTC. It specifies CASSQNWEESYEQYF.